This TCR beta chain was identified during a study of T-cell reconstitution after alpha-beta-depleted transplantation in children. The germline V gene encodes CDR1 LGHDT and CDR2 YNNKEL (reference sequence). With V trimmed by 6 bases and J by 5 bases, 6 bases remained unmatched. This CDR3 region has 14 residues. TCRbeta library construction was performed incorporating unique molecular identifiers. From the PCR reads, TCRdb called clonotypes with MiXCR, one entry per CDR3 protein. The sample lists 77,000 or so distinct CDR3 sequences, around a sixth occurring once. The sequencing used PBMCs, mostly from graft donor cells, collected 360 days after TCRalphabeta/CD19-depleted stem cell transplant. This chain joins TRBV3-1 and TRBJ2-5; TRBD2 agrees at 10 bases. The TCR comes from a male patient between 2 and 10 years old who had a stem cell transplant for acute lymphoblastic leukemia, so the T cells may come from the graft donor. This CDR3 is CASSPLAGGETQYF. The CDR3 DNA reads as TGTGCCAGCAGTCCCTTAGCGGGAGGCGAGACCCAGTACTTC.